These 9 T cell receptor beta chains originate from one sample sequenced in a study of T cell clones after liver transplantation. The protocol was immunoSEQ multiplex PCR, while the TCRdb copy is restricted to in-frame clones and leaves out a portion. Seen here are 95,000 to 110,000 clones, approximately 79% observed once, and the top ten hold roughly 3.1%. The sample consisted of CD4+ T cells from blood, taken around 48 months after liver transplant. The receptors were sampled from a human patient who received a liver transplant. Some of the T cells may derive from the graft donor.

This chain joins TRBV2 and TRBJ2-7, with a possible D match to TRBD2 (6 bases). Germline loops: CDR1 SNHLY, CDR2 FYNNEI. CDR3 length: 14 residues. Trimming took 4 bases from V and 9 from J, leaving 19 bases between them. CDR3 amino acids: CASSGAGPLKAQYF. The CDR3, as DNA: TGTGCCAGCAGTGGTGCGGGGCCACTTAAAGCGCAGTACTTC.

The rearrangement joins TRBV19 to TRBJ1-6, with D uncertain. Germline V lookup: CDR1 LNHDA, CDR2 SQIVND (reference sequence). The ends were cut back, 9 bases at V and 8 bases at J, with 11 bases in the middle. CDR3 length: 12 residues. CDR3 in DNA: TGTGCCAGCCGGTACCTGGATTCACCCCTCCACTTT. Encoded protein: CASRYLDSPLHF.

This chain joins TRBV6-5 and TRBJ2-7; D is perhaps TRBD1 (5 bases). Germline CDR1 reads MNHEY; CDR2 reads SVGAGI. V dropped 6 bases and J dropped 2 bases, with 14 bases sitting between them. The CDR3 covers 14 residues. CDR3 coding DNA: TGTGCCAGCAGCCGACAACAGGCGGCCTACGAGCAGTACTTC. Amino acid sequence: CASSRQQAAYEQYF.

Comments on this clone: Other DNA sequences of this sample code for an identical CDR3. The V and J genes are TRBV18 and TRBJ2-3; 9 bases line up with TRBD2. The length of the CDR3 is 17 residues. CDR1 and CDR2 (germline): KGHSH, LQKENI. J lost 1 base, V lost 0 bases, and 5 bases had no gene match. The CDR3 loop is CASSPPALAGGTDTQYF. CDR3 sequence (DNA): TGTGCCAGCTCACCACCGGCACTAGCGGGCGGCACAGATACGCAGTATTTT.

V and J are TRBV7-9 and TRBJ1-1; weak D call: TRBD1 (5 bases). V lost 1 base and J 6 bases, leaving 12 bases between the germline ends. The CDR3 contains 14 residues. Germline values: CDR1 SEHNR, CDR2 FQNEAQ (reference sequence). The CDR3 DNA follows: TGTGCCAGCAGCTTAGAGCCAGCGGGGGCTGAAGCTTTCTTT. As protein: CASSLEPAGAEAFF. Full variable domain (missing parts from reference TRBV7-9 and TRBJ1-1): DTGVSQNPRHKITKRGQNVTFRCDPISEHNRLYWYRQTLGQGPEFLTYFQNEAQLEKSRLLSDRFSAERPKGSFSTLEIQRTEQGDSAMYLCASSLEPAGAEAFFGQGTRLTVV.

This chain uses TRBV27 with TRBJ2-2; 9 bases map to TRBD2. Germline V gives CDR1 MNHEY, CDR2 SMNVEV (reference sequence). The length of the CDR3 is 16 residues. The J segment lost 5 bases and the V segment lost 5 bases, leaving 9 bases of the junction unmatched. The CDR3: CASSPSLAGRTGELFF. CDR3 DNA: TGTGCCAGCAGTCCGTCTCTAGCGGGGAGGACCGGGGAGCTGTTTTTT.

The chain uses TRBV5-4 and TRBJ1-6; D unclear. The CDR3 loop spans 15 amino acids. The ends were cut back, 0 bases at V and 8 bases at J, with 12 bases in the middle. Germline-derived CDR1 and CDR2 are SGHNT and YYREEE (reference sequence). CDR3 sequence: CASSLDRTRHSPLHF. The CDR3 coding sequence is TGTGCCAGCAGCTTGGACCGGACGCGACATTCACCCCTCCACTTT. The full variable domain, rest sourced from reference TRBV5-4 and TRBJ1-6, is ETGVTQSPTHLIKTRGQQVTLRCSSQSGHNTVSWYQQALGQGPQFIFQYYREEENGRGNFPPRFSGLQFPNYSSELNVNALELDDSALYLCASSLDRTRHSPLHFGNGTRLTVT.

This chain links TRBV2 with TRBJ2-7, with D perhaps given as TRBD1 or TRBD2 (7 bases each). The CDR3 is 14 amino acids. Trimming shortened V by 11 bases and J by 2 bases, and 19 bases separated the two germline ends. Germline lookup yields CDR1 SNHLY and CDR2 FYNNEI. The CDR3 bases are TGTGCCGGGAGGGGGCAGCGTTATGCCTACGAGCAGTACTTC. Translation gives CAGRGQRYAYEQYF.

The chain combines TRBV13 with TRBJ2-7; D is uncertain. V was shortened by 3 bases and J by 1 base, with 7 bases between the two germline ends. CDR3 size: 13 residues. Germline-derived CDR1 and CDR2 are PRHDT and FYEKMQ (reference sequence). CDR3 region: CASSFGRSYEQYF. CDR3 sequence (DNA): TGTGCCAGCAGCTTCGGCAGGTCCTACGAGCAGTACTTC.